This TCR beta chain emerged from a study of cytomegalovirus exposure and HLA in healthy donors. The primer mix had 60 Vbeta and 13 Jbeta primers. The repertoire was sequenced with immunoSEQ multiplex PCR; TCRdb's copy has only in-frame clones and lacks some. The repertoire holds about 84,000 clones, with just under 80% as singletons. The junction had 12 bases not matched to a gene; V was cut back by 5 bases and J by 1 base. The CDR3 contains 18 residues. CDR1 and CDR2 (germline): SGHTA, FQGNSA. The gene calls are TRBV7-2 and TRBJ2-7; 12 nucleotides match TRBD2. The sequence was collected from a male donor in good health and CMV-seropositive. Sequencing was done on a sample of PBMCs. Here the CDR3 DNA reads TGTGCCAGCAGCCTCCTACTAGCGGGAGGTTGGAGTTCCTACGAGCAGTACTTC. It specifies CASSLLLAGGWSSYEQYF.